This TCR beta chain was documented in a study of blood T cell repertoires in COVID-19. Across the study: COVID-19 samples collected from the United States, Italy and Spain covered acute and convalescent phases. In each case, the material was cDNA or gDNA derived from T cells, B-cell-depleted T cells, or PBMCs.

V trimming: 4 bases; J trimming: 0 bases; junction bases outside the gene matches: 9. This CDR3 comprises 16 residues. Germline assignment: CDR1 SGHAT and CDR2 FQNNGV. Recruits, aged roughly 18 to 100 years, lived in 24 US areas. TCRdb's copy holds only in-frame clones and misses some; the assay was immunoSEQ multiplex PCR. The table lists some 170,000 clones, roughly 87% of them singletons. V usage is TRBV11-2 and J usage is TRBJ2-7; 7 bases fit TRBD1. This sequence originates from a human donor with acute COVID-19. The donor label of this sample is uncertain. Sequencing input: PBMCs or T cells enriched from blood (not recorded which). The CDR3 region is CASSSISGTVSYEQYF. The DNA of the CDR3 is TGTGCCAGCAGCTCAATCTCCGGGACAGTCTCCTACGAGCAGTACTTC.